This is a list of T cell receptor beta chains from one sample in a study of blood T cells in healthy people across ages. Using its own MiXCR run on the 5' RACE reads, TCRdb lists one record per CDR3 protein. The sample shows fewer than 950,000 distinct CDR3 sequences, 40% to 65% of them seen only once. The sequencing input was blood. The origin of the receptors is a man older than 75 in good health. The CDR3 runs from the conserved cysteine through the conserved F or W. A D gene is named only where the DNA matches it firmly. Only part of the rows carry a size: once, few, many, or a class if the clone is expanded.

V,D,size,J,CDR3,DNA
TRBV24-1,-,-,TRBJ2-1,CATSDPTAQGSSYNEQFF,TGTGCCACCAGTGATCCAACCGCCCAGGGAAGCTCCTACAATGAGCAGTTCTTC
TRBV24-1,TRBD1,-,TRBJ1-2,CATSPGQGVGYTF,TGTGCCACCAGTCCCGGACAGGGGGTCGGCTACACCTTC
TRBV6-5,TRBD2,-,TRBJ2-3,CASRGTSGTDTQYF,TGTGCCAGCAGGGGGACTAGCGGCACAGATACGCAGTATTTT
TRBV18,-,-,TRBJ2-3,CASSPAREGGRYAYF,TGTGCCAGCTCACCGGCGAGGGAAGGAGGCAGATACGCGTATTTT
TRBV5-5,-,-,TRBJ1-2,CASSSVHRVSYGYTF,TGTGCCAGCAGCTCAGTTCACAGGGTCTCCTATGGCTACACCTTC
TRBV5-1,TRBD2,once,TRBJ2-5,CASRTRPSETQYF,TGCGCCAGCCGGACTAGACCTTCGGAGACCCAGTACTTC
TRBV20-1,-,-,TRBJ2-1,CSALPPGDSYNEQFF,TGCAGTGCCCTGCCCCCGGGGGATTCCTACAATGAGCAGTTCTTC
TRBV7-8,-,-,TRBJ1-6,CASSPGTSTYNSPLHF,TGTGCCAGCAGCCCTGGGACGTCGACCTATAATTCACCCCTCCACTTT
TRBV7-3,-,-,TRBJ1-6,CASSLRAGSNSPLHF,TGTGCCAGCAGCTTAAGGGCAGGCAGTAATTCACCCCTCCACTTT
TRBV5-1,-,-,TRBJ1-5,CASSLDMSQPQHF,TGCGCCAGCAGCTTGGATATGAGCCAGCCCCAGCATTTT
TRBV7-9,-,-,TRBJ2-5,CASSLSTETQYF,TGTGCCAGCAGCTTAAGTACAGAGACCCAGTACTTC
TRBV10-3,-,-,TRBJ2-7,CATRGDPIPDEQYF,TGTGCCACCAGGGGGGATCCCATCCCTGACGAGCAGTACTTC
TRBV6-6,TRBD2,-,TRBJ2-7,CASSLGLAGGAYEQYF,TGTGCCAGCAGTCTCGGACTAGCGGGAGGAGCCTACGAGCAGTACTTC
TRBV5-1,TRBD2,-,TRBJ2-5,CASSSGGGRARRNEQYF,TGCGCCAGCAGCTCGGGCGGCGGGAGAGCAAGGAGGAATGAGCAGTACTTC
TRBV15,-,-,TRBJ2-3,CATSRDLGPHRYAYF,TGTGCCACCAGCAGAGATCTGGGCCCGCACAGATACGCGTATTTT
TRBV12-3/TRBV12-4,-,-,TRBJ2-5,CASSFFGPQETQYF,TGTGCCAGCAGTTTTTTCGGACCCCAAGAGACCCAGTACTTC
TRBV6-5,-,-,TRBJ2-7,CASSYSTVPREQYF,TGTGCCAGCAGTTACTCCACCGTTCCACGCGAGCAGTACTTC
TRBV9,TRBD2,few,TRBJ2-3,CASSTQTSGSTDTQYF,TGTGCCAGCAGCACCCAGACTAGCGGGAGTACAGATACGCAGTATTTT
TRBV5-1,-,-,TRBJ1-1,CASSLEGGPLEAFF,TGCGCCAGCAGCTTGGAGGGGGGCCCCCTTGAAGCTTTCTTT
TRBV5-1,-,-,TRBJ2-6,CASSLSWTKVSSGANVLTF,TGCGCCAGCAGCTTGAGTTGGACAAAAGTAAGCTCTGGGGCCAACGTCCTGACTTTC
TRBV10-3,-,-,TRBJ2-3,CAISEPPGGYAYF,TGTGCCATCAGTGAGCCCCCAGGTGGATACGCGTATTTT
TRBV2,-,-,TRBJ2-5,CASRPTVFGGETQYF,TGTGCCAGCAGGCCTACAGTGTTCGGGGGAGAGACCCAGTACTTC
TRBV21-1,-,-,TRBJ1-5,CATTPPGVSNQPQHF,TGTGCCACCACGCCGCCCGGGGTTTCGAATCAGCCCCAGCATTTT
TRBV12-3/TRBV12-4,-,-,TRBJ2-5,CASRRGRGEQYF,TGTGCCAGCAGGCGAGGCAGGGGAGAGCAGTACTTC
TRBV5-1,-,-,TRBJ2-7,CASSTRPGPYEQYF,TGCGCCAGCAGCACCAGACCCGGGCCCTACGAGCAGTACTTC
TRBV21-1,-,-,TRBJ2-6,CASSKVGKPGANVLTF,TGTGCCAGCAGCAAAGTAGGTAAACCCGGGGCCAACGTCCTGACTTTC
TRBV12-3/TRBV12-4,TRBD1,-,TRBJ2-1,CASSFGTGANEQFF,TGTGCCAGCAGCTTCGGGACAGGGGCAAATGAGCAGTTCTTC
TRBV20-1,TRBD2,-,TRBJ2-7,CSARDPGGRGYEQYF,TGCAGTGCTAGAGATCCCGGCGGGAGGGGTTACGAGCAGTACTTC
TRBV6-2/TRBV6-3,-,-,TRBJ1-1,CASSYPTHATANTEAFF,TGTGCCAGCAGTTACCCTACTCACGCGACAGCCAACACTGAAGCTTTCTTT
TRBV6-1,-,-,TRBJ2-1,CASSALDIGSYNEQFF,TGTGCCAGCAGTGCGTTAGACATAGGCTCCTACAATGAGCAGTTCTTC
TRBV18,TRBD1,-,TRBJ1-4,CASSRGLNEKLFF,TGTGCCAGCTCAAGGGGGCTTAATGAAAAACTGTTTTTT
TRBV3-1,-,few,TRBJ2-1,CASSQVLKIPEQFF,TGTGCCAGCAGCCAAGTCCTCAAGATCCCTGAGCAGTTCTTC
TRBV14,TRBD1,-,TRBJ2-7,CASSPYLGQGVSYEQYF,TGTGCCAGCAGCCCATACCTGGGACAGGGGGTCTCCTACGAGCAGTACTTC
TRBV24-1,-,-,TRBJ2-3,CATSDTRTTDTQYF,TGTGCCACCAGTGATACTAGGACCACAGATACGCAGTATTTT
TRBV20-1,-,-,TRBJ2-2,CSARAHITSLTGELFF,TGCAGTGCTAGAGCCCACATAACTAGCCTTACCGGGGAGCTGTTTTTT
TRBV15,TRBD2,-,TRBJ2-5,CATSRESGSMEETQYF,TGTGCCACCAGCAGAGAGAGCGGGAGTATGGAAGAGACCCAGTACTTC
TRBV20-1,-,-,TRBJ2-1,CSIFGWSNEQFF,TGCAGTATCTTCGGGTGGAGTAATGAGCAGTTCTTC
TRBV27,TRBD1,-,TRBJ1-4,CASRRQGDSTNEKLFF,TGTGCCAGCAGGAGACAGGGGGACTCGACTAATGAAAAACTGTTTTTT
TRBV5-1,-,-,TRBJ2-1,CASSLYSGEQFF,TGCGCCAGCAGCTTGTATAGCGGTGAGCAGTTCTTC
TRBV7-9,TRBD2,-,TRBJ2-1,CASSPSGAGVNEQFF,TGTGCCAGCAGCCCTAGCGGGGCCGGGGTAAATGAGCAGTTCTTC
TRBV7-6,TRBD2,-,TRBJ2-2,CASSHPRRSGKGGELFF,TGTGCCAGCAGCCACCCTAGGCGTAGCGGGAAGGGCGGGGAGCTGTTTTTT
TRBV29-1,TRBD2,few,TRBJ2-4,CSVIAGVNIQYF,TGCAGCGTCATAGCGGGGGTAAACATTCAGTACTTC
TRBV5-1,-,-,TRBJ2-3,CASNPDGILGSYAYF,TGCGCCAGCAACCCCGACGGGATCTTGGGCAGTTACGCGTATTTT
TRBV29-1,-,-,TRBJ2-7,CSVAPRTPSPEQYF,TGCAGCGTTGCCCCCAGGACACCCTCTCCCGAGCAGTACTTC
TRBV11-2,TRBD2,-,TRBJ2-1,CASSLEASGGYEQFF,TGTGCCAGCAGCTTAGAGGCCAGCGGGGGGTATGAGCAGTTCTTC
TRBV2,-,-,TRBJ2-2,CASSAARSDTGELFF,TGTGCCAGCAGTGCGGCCAGGTCGGACACCGGGGAGCTGTTTTTT
TRBV27,TRBD2,-,TRBJ2-7,CASSSVRVSGTVSYEQYF,TGTGCCAGCAGCTCCGTAAGGGTTAGCGGGACCGTCTCCTACGAGCAGTACTTC
TRBV5-1,TRBD2,-,TRBJ2-1,CASSLAGGGRINEQFF,TGCGCCAGCAGCTTGGCCGGCGGGGGGCGGATCAATGAGCAGTTCTTC
TRBV12-3/TRBV12-4,TRBD1,-,TRBJ2-1,CASSLDRGVKFF,TGTGCCAGCAGTCTGGACAGGGGGGTGAAGTTCTTC
TRBV5-8,TRBD1,-,TRBJ2-1,CASNLYGTGGSEQFF,TGTGCCAGCAACTTATATGGGACAGGGGGAAGTGAGCAGTTCTTC
TRBV5-1,TRBD2,-,TRBJ2-1,CASSLAQAGLLGQFF,TGCGCCAGCAGCTTGGCCCAAGCGGGGCTACTCGGGCAGTTCTTC
TRBV9,TRBD1,-,TRBJ1-2,CASSAGTGFRGYTF,TGTGCCAGCAGCGCCGGGACAGGGTTTCGTGGCTACACCTTC
TRBV18,-,-,TRBJ2-3,CASSPLGGLDTQYF,TGTGCCAGCTCACCACTCGGGGGGCTGGATACGCAGTATTTT